Listed here are 28 T cell receptor beta chains from one sample, sequenced in a study of identical twins. Via MiXCR, TCRdb re-called the 5' RACE reads, giving one row per CDR3 protein. The sample records approximately 600,000 distinct CDR3 sequences, 7% to 7.5% being singletons. The sample was also reused in another study, on yellow fever vaccine responses in identical twins.

Material for sequencing was PBMCs. These receptors were collected from a woman aged 18-30 years in good health.

In the case of this clonotype: The junction departs from the called germline gene at one end, perhaps through a read error. This rearrangement joins TRBV2 to TRBJ2-1; 10 bases map to TRBD1. The CDR3 runs 12 residues. CDR1 SNHLY and CDR2 FYNNEI come from the germline V gene. Here the CDR3 reads CASSEWDRGSVF. The CDR3 nucleotides are TGTGCCAGCAGTGAATGGGACAGGGGATCGGTCTTC.

This clonotype was counted between two and nine times. The chain uses TRBV5-1 and TRBJ2-3; 9 bases match TRBD2. V lost 0 bases and J lost 4; bases outside the gene matches: 12. The germline V gene has CDR1 SGHRS and CDR2 YFSETQ. The CDR3 contains 18 residues. The CDR3 is CASSLVGSGGPVADTQYF. DNA for the CDR3: TGCGCCAGCAGCTTGGTTGGTAGCGGGGGCCCCGTGGCAGATACGCAGTATTTT.

This sequence joins TRBV12-3 or TRBV12-4 and TRBJ2-7, with TRBD1 as a possible D gene (5 bases). V shed 2 bases and J shed 1 base, with 9 bases lying between them. This CDR3 comprises 14 residues. This CDR3 is CASSLKWTSYEQYV. The CDR3 DNA follows: TGTGCCAGCAGTTTAAAGTGGACATCCTACGAGCAGTACGTC.

The chain combines TRBV12-3 or TRBV12-4 with TRBJ2-2, with TRBD2 matching 9 bases. The CDR3 totals 15 residues. V dropped 3 bases and J dropped 3; count of bases not matched to a gene: 2. This CDR3 reads CASSFRTSDTGELFF. As DNA, the CDR3 is TGTGCCAGCAGTTTCAGGACTAGCGACACCGGGGAGCTGTTTTTT.

Only a few counts were recorded for this clonotype. V and J are TRBV20-1 and TRBJ2-7; no definite D call. Germline lookup yields CDR1 DFQATT and CDR2 SNEGSKA (reference sequence). This CDR3 has 13 amino acids. V was trimmed by 3 bases and J by 0 bases, leaving 9 bases between them. CDR3 protein: CSASSPSSYEQYV. The CDR3, as DNA: TGCAGTGCTAGCTCCCCGAGCTCCTACGAGCAGTACGTC.

This clonotype appeared many times. The V gene is TRBV15, the J gene TRBJ2-5; possibly TRBD1 or TRBD2 for D (7 bases each). Germline CDR1 is LNHNV and CDR2 is YYDKDF (reference sequence). CDR3 size: 16 residues. The germline V and J ends were trimmed by 0 bases and 0 bases, with 11 bases remaining between them. The CDR3 DNA follows: TGTGCCACCAGCAGAGATTCAGGGGGGGACCAAGAGACCCAGTACTTC. Residues: CATSRDSGGDQETQYF.

The chain combines TRBV7-9 with TRBJ2-1; 11 positions agree with TRBD1. V lost 4 bases to trimming and J lost 6 bases; unmatched junction nucleotides: 2. The CDR3 consists of 14 residues. CDR1 is SEHNR and CDR2 is FQNEAQ in the germline V gene (reference sequence). CDR3 DNA: TGTGCCAGCAGCTCGGGACAGGGGGTCAATGAGCAGTTCTTC. Its translation: CASSSGQGVNEQFF.

A few counts support this clonotype. The rearrangement links TRBV18 to TRBJ1-5; D unclear. CDR3 length: 12 amino acids. Between the trimmed V and J ends, which lost 6 bases and 11 bases, there was a span of 14 bases. CDR1 is KGHSH and CDR2 is LQKENI in the germline V gene. CDR3 sequence (DNA): TGTGCCAGCTCCCCTGCGGGTGGAGCCCAGCATTTT. It specifies CASSPAGGAQHF.

This clonotype was counted at least ten times. The V and J genes are TRBV3-1 and TRBJ2-4; D unclear. CDR1 is LGHDT, CDR2 YNNKEL, per germline (reference sequence). V lost 1 base and J 6 bases, leaving 7 bases between the germline ends. The CDR3 totals 13 residues. For the CDR3, the DNA is TGTGCCAGCAGCCAAGGGGATCTAAACATTCAGTACTTC. Amino acid sequence: CASSQGDLNIQYF.

In this sample, this clonotype turned up a few times. V gene TRBV7-2 combines with J gene TRBJ2-3, with a weak D call TRBD2 (5 bases). Germline-derived CDR1 and CDR2 are SGHTA and FQGNSA. V was pared by 5 bases and J by 1 base, with 13 bases between. The CDR3 loop spans 15 amino acids. The CDR3, as DNA: TGTGCCAGCAGCGAACTAGGATCTCGCACAGATACGCAGTATTTT. Its translation is CASSELGSRTDTQYF.

V usage is TRBV6-5 and J usage is TRBJ1-2, with 8 bases fitting TRBD1. Germline V gene lookup returns CDR1 MNHEY and CDR2 SVGAGI. The junction had 8 bases not matched to a gene; V was cut back by 2 bases and J by 0 bases. The length of the CDR3 is 17 residues. The CDR3 DNA sequence: TGTGCCAGCAGTTACCTCCGGGACAGGAGAGCTAACTATGGCTACACCTTC. Residues: CASSYLRDRRANYGYTF.

A word on this clonotype: A read error may account for a junction end that differs from germline. V usage is TRBV19 and J usage is TRBJ2-2; tentatively, D is TRBD1 (5 bases). The germline V gene has CDR1 LNHDA and CDR2 SQIVND (reference sequence). The CDR3 is made up of 14 amino acids. The CDR3: CARSNGHFTGELFF. In DNA form, the CDR3 reads TGTGCCAGAAGTAACGGACACTTCACCGGGGAGCTGTTTTTT.

This clonotype was seen a few times. The V and J genes are TRBV12-3 or TRBV12-4 and TRBJ2-7, with 10 bases identical to TRBD2. This CDR3 comprises 16 residues. V lost 6 bases to trimming and J lost 2 bases; unmatched junction nucleotides: 10. CDR3 in DNA: TGTGCCAGCAGCTCCTCAAAGCGGGAGGGTCCCTACGAGCAGTACTTC. It translates to CASSSSKREGPYEQYF.

This clonotype has a handful of counts. The chain carries TRBV10-2 and TRBJ1-6, with D possibly matching TRBD1 (6 bases). This CDR3 has 15 residues. V was pared by 1 base and J by 7 bases, with 11 bases between. The germline CDR1 and CDR2 sequences are WSHSY and SAAADI. CDR3 residues: CASSEFTGSNSPLHF. CDR3 DNA sequence: TGCGCCAGCAGTGAGTTTACAGGGAGCAATTCACCCCTCCACTTT.

This clonotype has a handful of counts. This chain uses TRBV19 with TRBJ2-5; the match to TRBD2 covers 11 bases. This CDR3 contains 14 residues. From germline, CDR1 is LNHDA and CDR2 SQIVND (reference sequence). V gave up 4 bases and J gave up 5 bases; unmatched junction bases: 3. The CDR3 DNA is TGTGCCAGTAGTAGACTAGCGGGGAGGGAGACCCAGTACTTC. Protein sequence: CASSRLAGRETQYF.

For this clonotype: This may stem from a read error, because a much larger clone lies one nucleotide away. The chain has TRBV28 and TRBJ2-1; 11 bases line up with TRBD2. Germline V gene lookup returns CDR1 MDHEN and CDR2 SYDVKM. The CDR3 spans 16 residues. The CDR3 spells CASRLYTSGRGNEQFF. CDR3 DNA: TGTGCCAGCAGGTTATACACTAGCGGGAGAGGCAATGAGCAGTTCTTC.

This clonotype was counted only a few times. The chain combines TRBV4-2 with TRBJ1-1; TRBD1 aligns across 7 bases. Germline trimming cut 0 bases from V and 1 base from J; bases unmatched to any gene: 11. Germline loops: CDR1 LGHNA, CDR2 YNFKEQ. The CDR3 is made up of 18 amino acids. The CDR3 DNA reads as TGTGCCAGCAGCCAAGATAGCCGGCCGACAGGGCCGAACACTGAAGCTTTCTTT. Its translation: CASSQDSRPTGPNTEAFF.

This clonotype was picked up many times. The chain employs TRBV28 and TRBJ2-2; D is ambiguous. The germline V gene has CDR1 MDHEN and CDR2 SYDVKM. Trimming cost V 3 bases and J 6 bases, with 11 bases left between them. CDR3 length equals 14 residues. CDR3 DNA: TGTGCCAGCAGTTTCGTTCGGATCGCCGGGGAGCTGTTTTTT. Its translation: CASSFVRIAGELFF.

This clonotype was seen repeatedly, ten times or more. This chain connects TRBV2 to TRBJ2-7; 7 bases are a match to TRBD1. J gave up 2 bases and V 4 bases, and 2 bases lay outside the gene matches. CDR3 length: 13 residues. Germline values: CDR1 SNHLY, CDR2 FYNNEI. CDR3 coding DNA: TGTGCCAGCAGTGGACAGGGCACCTACGAGCAGTACGTC. It yields the protein CASSGQGTYEQYV.

The chain is built from TRBV7-9 and TRBJ2-7; a possible D gene is TRBD2 (5 bases). Deletions cut 2 bases from V and 2 bases from J, with 13 bases between. In germline, CDR1 is SEHNR, CDR2 FQNEAQ (reference sequence). The CDR3 extends over 15 amino acids. The CDR3 region has the DNA TGTGCCAGCAGCTTACCCGACGGGGAAACCTACGAGCAGTACTTC. As protein: CASSLPDGETYEQYF.

The V call is TRBV27, the J call TRBJ2-3; no clear D gene. Trimming shortened V by 8 bases and J by 6 bases, and 15 bases separated the two germline ends. The germline V gene has CDR1 MNHEY and CDR2 SMNVEV (reference sequence). This CDR3 region has 13 residues. The CDR3 is CASQPRIGDTQYF. The CDR3 nucleotides read TGTGCCAGCCAGCCCCGTATTGGGGATACGCAGTATTTT.

The chain links TRBV6-1 to TRBJ1-6, with D tentatively TRBD1 (5 bases). CDR3 size: 16 residues. In germline, CDR1 is MNHNS, CDR2 SASEGT. Between the trimmed V and J ends, which lost 5 bases and 7 bases, there was a span of 18 bases. Written as DNA, the CDR3 is TGTGCCAGCAGTCAAAGCCCTCCCGGGGCGAATTCACCCCTCCACTTT. Residues: CASSQSPPGANSPLHF.

This clonotype was seen only a few times. The chain carries TRBV9 and TRBJ2-3; 9 nucleotides match TRBD2. V lost 2 bases, J lost 1 base, and 5 bases stayed unmatched. CDR3 length: 16 amino acids. Germline-derived CDR1 and CDR2 are SGDLS and YYNGEE. Here the CDR3 DNA reads TGTGCCAGCAGCGTCGGCGGGGGGGCCGGCACAGATACGCAGTATTTT. Translating it yields CASSVGGGAGTDTQYF.

In this sample, this clonotype turned up a few times. The chain links TRBV29-1 to TRBJ2-3, with D possibly matching TRBD2 (5 bases). V shed 4 bases and J shed 4 bases, with 9 bases lying between them. CDR1 SQVTM and CDR2 ANQGSEA come from the germline V gene. This CDR3 has 12 amino acids. The CDR3 bases are TGCAGCGTTGGAGGGTGGGCAGATACGCAGTATTTT. Translated: CSVGGWADTQYF.

The sample holds many counts of this clonotype. The chain carries TRBV12-3 or TRBV12-4 and TRBJ2-2; TRBD1 matches at 7 bases. This CDR3 region has 14 residues. The V segment lost 4 bases and the J segment 5 bases; nucleotides outside the gene matches: 4. In nucleotides, the CDR3 is TGTGCCAGCAGTTGGCAGGGGGAGACCGGGGAGCTGTTTTTT. Its translation: CASSWQGETGELFF.

In this sample, this clonotype turned up many times. The chain uses TRBV29-1 and TRBJ1-2; possibly TRBD1 for D (5 bases). V was cut by 4 bases and J by 0 bases, with 15 bases left in between. This CDR3 spans 15 amino acids. Germline assignment: CDR1 SQVTM and CDR2 ANQGSEA. CDR3 loop: CSVGNRDPANYGYTF. In DNA, the CDR3 is TGCAGCGTTGGGAACCGGGACCCAGCTAACTATGGCTACACCTTC.

CDR3 sequence reads: CASSFGQGAGYEQYV. The CDR3 DNA reads as TGTGCCAGCAGTTTTGGACAGGGGGCGGGCTACGAGCAGTACGTC. The chain is built from TRBV28 and TRBJ2-7; the match to TRBD1 covers 11 bases. Germline V lookup: CDR1 MDHEN, CDR2 SYDVKM. V lost 3 bases to trimming and J lost 3 bases; unmatched junction nucleotides: 4. The CDR3 is made up of 15 amino acids.

This clonotype came up a few times. The chain has TRBV9 and TRBJ1-2; D gene uncertain. Deletions cut 0 bases from V and 4 bases from J, with 13 bases between. The CDR3 spans 15 residues. CDR1 and CDR2 (germline): SGDLS, YYNGEE. CDR3 nucleotides: TGTGCCAGCAGCGTAGGACGTGGGCCCGGCTATGGCTACACCTTC. The encoded protein is CASSVGRGPGYGYTF.